This entry lists 14 T cell receptor beta chains sequenced from one sample in a study of T cells in Graves' hyperthyroidism and ophthalmopathy. Using RNA transcripts as the source, TCR beta CDR3 regions were amplified. When the TCR CDR3 underwent first-round RT-PCR, the HTBI primer set was used. TCRdb redid the calling of the multiplex PCR reads with MiXCR, one entry per CDR3 protein. The repertoire consists of 400,000 to 500,000 distinct CDR3 sequences, with about 13% occurring once and the leading ten covering more than 4.5%. The source material was blood. All receptors come from a woman aged 18-29 years with Graves' hyperthyroidism.

The CDR3 coding sequence is TGTGCCAGTAGTCTAAACCCGGGCTCTGGAAACACCATATATTTT. Protein sequence: CASSLNPGSGNTIYF. The chain links TRBV19 to TRBJ1-3; unclear D gene. This CDR3 is 15 amino acids long. CDR1 is LNHDA, CDR2 SQIVND, per germline (reference sequence). V lost 5 bases and J 0 bases, leaving 11 bases between the germline ends.

This clonotype has a count of ten or more. The gene calls are TRBV5-8 and TRBJ2-6; 7 bases line up with TRBD2. Losses at the gene ends were 0 bases for V and 10 bases for J; bases not matched to a gene: 7. Per the germline V gene, CDR1 is SGHTS and CDR2 is YDEGEE. The CDR3 has 15 amino acids. The CDR3 nucleotides read TGTGCCAGCAGCTTGGCTAGCGGCACTTCTAACGTCCTGACTTTC. Its translation is CASSLASGTSNVLTF.

This clonotype was observed many times. The chain employs TRBV7-8 and TRBJ2-1; 11 nucleotides agree with TRBD1. Trimming at V came to 6 bases and at J to 4 bases, leaving 11 bases not matched to a gene. CDR1 is SGHVS and CDR2 is FQNEAQ in the germline V gene. The CDR3 loop spans 17 amino acids. The CDR3 sequence is CASRDSGTGGLYNEQFF. The CDR3 nucleotides are TGTGCCAGCAGAGACTCCGGGACAGGGGGTCTGTACAATGAGCAGTTCTTC.

V and J are TRBV6-5 and TRBJ1-2; no firm D call. The germline V gene has CDR1 MNHEY and CDR2 SVGAGI. V lost 0 bases, J lost 8 bases, and 13 bases lay in between. The CDR3 runs 14 residues. The CDR3 DNA reads as TGTGCCAGCAGTTACTCGAAACGGTTCTTGGGCTACACCTTC. As protein: CASSYSKRFLGYTF.

The rearrangement joins TRBV10-3 to TRBJ2-2, with D possibly being TRBD2 (7 bases). Trimming cost V 6 bases and J 7 bases, with 12 bases left between them. The CDR3 has 13 amino acids. The germline V gene encodes CDR1 ENHRY and CDR2 SYGVKD. Written as DNA, the CDR3 is TGTGCCATCAGCGGGGGGCCGGACGGGGAGCTGTTTTTT. It specifies CAISGGPDGELFF.

The chain couples TRBV19 to TRBJ2-2; D perhaps matches TRBD1 (5 bases). Germline V CDR1 and CDR2: LNHDA, SQIVND (reference sequence). The CDR3 contains 14 residues. The V end lost 8 bases, the J end lost 1 base, and 11 bases lay between the germline ends. CDR3 in amino acids: CASRTHKNTGELFF. As DNA, the CDR3 is TGTGCCAGTCGGACACACAAGAACACCGGGGAGCTGTTTTTT.

This clonotype appeared many times. The chain is built from TRBV12-3 or TRBV12-4 and TRBJ2-1; the match to TRBD2 covers 14 bases. Losses at the gene ends were 6 bases for V and 7 bases for J; bases not matched to a gene: 5. The CDR3 spans 15 residues. The CDR3 nucleotides read TGTGCCAGCAGAGGAGGGACTAGCGGGAGAAATGAGCAGTTCTTC. Its translation: CASRGGTSGRNEQFF.

This clonotype was seen a few times. The chain uses TRBV6-1 and TRBJ2-2, with D hard to call. From germline, CDR1 is MNHNS and CDR2 SASEGT. Trimming took 5 bases from V and 8 from J, leaving 12 bases between them. The CDR3 has 13 amino acids. The chain's CDR3 is CASSFGPRGELFF. In DNA form, the CDR3 reads TGTGCCAGCAGTTTCGGTCCGAGGGGGGAGCTGTTTTTT.

This clonotype appeared many times. The DNA for the CDR3 is TGCGCCAGCAGCCAGGGGGACTTGGGTGGATGGGACTATGGCTACACCTTC. This gives the protein CASSQGDLGGWDYGYTF. The chain is built from TRBV4-3 and TRBJ1-2; a possible D gene is TRBD1 (5 bases). In germline, CDR1 is LGHNA, CDR2 YSLEER. This CDR3 has 17 amino acids. V lost 3 bases, J lost 3 bases, and 20 bases lay in between.

V usage is TRBV25-1 and J usage is TRBJ2-5; D gene ambiguous. CDR3 length equals 15 residues. Germline CDR1 is MGHDK and CDR2 is SYGVNS. V dropped 6 bases and J dropped 2 bases, with 16 bases sitting between them. The CDR3 reads CASRPQTQLQETQYF. CDR3 nucleotides: TGTGCCAGCAGGCCCCAGACCCAGTTACAAGAGACCCAGTACTTC.

The V call is TRBV7-8, the J call TRBJ1-1; TRBD1 might be the D (5 bases). This CDR3 spans 18 amino acids. The V gene's germline CDR1 is SGHVS and CDR2 FQNEAQ. With 2 bases removed from V and 0 bases from J, the gap between germline ends came to 19 bases. The CDR3 DNA reads TGTGCCAGCAGCTTATTGGGGTTAGGGGACTTTCTGAACACTGAAGCTTTCTTT. Its protein is CASSLLGLGDFLNTEAFF.

This clonotype occurred many times. The chain combines TRBV29-1 with TRBJ1-4, with TRBD1 matching 10 bases. This CDR3 is 13 amino acids long. The germline V gene has CDR1 SQVTM and CDR2 ANQGSEA. V lost 7 bases to trimming and J lost 8 bases; unmatched junction nucleotides: 7. CDR3 protein: CSAGQGVGEKLFF. In DNA form, the CDR3 reads TGCAGCGCCGGACAGGGGGTCGGCGAAAAACTGTTTTTT.

Many counts were recorded for this clonotype. This chain links TRBV13 with TRBJ2-3, with D tentatively TRBD2 (6 bases). The CDR3 covers 16 residues. V shed 3 bases and J shed 2 bases, with 15 bases lying between them. Germline lookup yields CDR1 PRHDT and CDR2 FYEKMQ (reference sequence). The CDR3 sequence is CASSFSDSGLTDTQYF. DNA of the CDR3: TGTGCCAGCAGCTTCTCAGATAGCGGACTCACAGATACGCAGTATTTT.

This clonotype was picked up many times. This chain connects TRBV7-2 to TRBJ1-6, with 7 nucleotides matching TRBD1. CDR3 length: 16 residues. Germline V lookup: CDR1 SGHTA, CDR2 FQGNSA. V was pared by 5 bases and J by 7 bases, with 11 bases of the junction left unmatched. The CDR3 is CASSPRTGLYNSPLHF. CDR3 bases: TGTGCCAGCAGCCCTAGGACAGGCCTCTACAATTCACCCCTCCACTTT.